The 4 T cell receptor beta chains below all came from one sample that was sequenced in a study of Ad26.COV2.S vaccination and SARS-CoV-2 variants. Treatment in this sample: roughly 20 received Ad26.COV2.S at low or high dose, single or two shots; a few received placebo; per-sample allocation not given. Repertoires come from day 63 after the first vaccine or placebo injection. Using immunoSEQ multiplex PCR, the repertoire was profiled, and TCRdb retains in-frame clones only, with some absent. The data show a few hundred thousand clones, about nine tenths seen once. The source was peripheral blood, collected in a trial of Ad26.COV2.S vaccine versus placebo. These receptors originate from a person aged 18 to 59 who received the Ad26.COV2.S COVID-19 vaccine or a placebo.

This clone is a singleton in its sample. This rearrangement joins TRBV7-2 to TRBJ1-2, with D uncertain. V gave up 1 base and J gave up 2 bases, with 5 bases separating them. The CDR3 sequence is 13 residues long. In germline, CDR1 is SGHTA, CDR2 FQGNSA. CDR3 nucleotide sequence: TGTGCCAGCAGCTTAGTGACAAACTATGGCTACACCTTC. Its translation: CASSLVTNYGYTF.

V usage is TRBV11-3 and J usage is TRBJ2-6; no definite D call. The V and J ends lost 5 bases and 2 bases respectively, with 13 bases between them. Germline lookup yields CDR1 SGHNT and CDR2 YENEEA. This CDR3 has 16 amino acids. The CDR3 protein is CASSPTIGPGANVLTF. The CDR3 DNA sequence: TGTGCCAGCAGCCCCACGATTGGTCCTGGGGCCAACGTCCTGACTTTC.

The CDR3 DNA reads as TGCGCCAGCAGCTTGGAAAGCCTGGACAGGGCATTCTATGGCTACACCTTC. Translation gives CASSLESLDRAFYGYTF. The chain recombines TRBV5-1 with TRBJ1-2, with 8 bases fitting TRBD1. The CDR3 consists of 17 residues. The germline gives CDR1 SGHRS, CDR2 YFSETQ. V trimming: 0 bases; J trimming: 4 bases; junction bases outside the gene matches: 11.

V gene TRBV7-2 combines with J gene TRBJ1-3; 7 positions match TRBD1. CDR1 is SGHTA and CDR2 is FQGNSA in the germline V gene. V trimming: 5 bases; J trimming: 4 bases; junction bases outside the gene matches: 8. The CDR3 has 15 residues. CDR3 nucleotide sequence: TGTGCCAGCAGCCTAATTCCGGACAGGGGAAACACCATATATTTT. It encodes CASSLIPDRGNTIYF.